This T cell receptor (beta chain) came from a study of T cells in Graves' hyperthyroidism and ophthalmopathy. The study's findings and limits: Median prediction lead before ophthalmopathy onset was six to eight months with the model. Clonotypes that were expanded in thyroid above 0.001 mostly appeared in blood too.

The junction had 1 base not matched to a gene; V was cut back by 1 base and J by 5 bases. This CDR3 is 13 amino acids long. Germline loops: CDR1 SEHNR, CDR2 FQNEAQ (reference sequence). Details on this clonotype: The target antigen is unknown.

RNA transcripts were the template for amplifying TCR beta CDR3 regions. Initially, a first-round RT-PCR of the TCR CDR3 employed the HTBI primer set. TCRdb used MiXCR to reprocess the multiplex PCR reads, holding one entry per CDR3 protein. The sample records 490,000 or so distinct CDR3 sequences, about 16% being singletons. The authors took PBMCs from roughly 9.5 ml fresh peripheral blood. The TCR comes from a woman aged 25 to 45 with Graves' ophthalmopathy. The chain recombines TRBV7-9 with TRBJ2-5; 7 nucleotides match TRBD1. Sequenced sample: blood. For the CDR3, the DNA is TGTGCCAGCAGCTTAGAACAGGGGGAGACCCAGTACTTC. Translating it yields CASSLEQGETQYF.